The T cell receptor beta chain described here comes from a study of blood T cell repertoires in COVID-19. Produced via immunoSEQ multiplex PCR; TCRdb's table is partial and in-frame only. This sample has 150,000 to 200,000 clones, with about four fifths found just once. CDR1 is LNHDA, CDR2 SQIVND, per germline (reference sequence). The length of the CDR3 is 16 residues. Trimming took off 5 bases at V and 4 bases at J, with 21 bases between the two ends. The source material was PBMCs or T cells enriched from blood (not recorded which). The chain has TRBV19 and TRBJ2-7, with TRBD2 as a possible D gene (5 bases). This clonotype was sampled from a woman in her forties or fifties in a cohort exposed to, infected with or recovered from COVID-19 (not recorded which). CDR3 sequence (DNA): TGTGCCAGTAGTCCCATGTCTAGCCCACATTCTTACGAGCAGTACTTC. As protein: CASSPMSSPHSYEQYF.